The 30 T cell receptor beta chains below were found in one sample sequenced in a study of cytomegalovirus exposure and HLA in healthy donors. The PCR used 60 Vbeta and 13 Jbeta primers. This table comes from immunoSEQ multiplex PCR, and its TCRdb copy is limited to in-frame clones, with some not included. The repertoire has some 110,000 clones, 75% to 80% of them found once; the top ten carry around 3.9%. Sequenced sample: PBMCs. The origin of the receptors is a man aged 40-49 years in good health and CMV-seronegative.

This CDR3 reads CAISEQIQGANYGYTF. DNA of the CDR3: TGTGCCATCAGTGAGCAGATACAGGGAGCAAACTATGGCTACACCTTC. The chain recombines TRBV10-3 with TRBJ1-2, with D perhaps TRBD1 (6 bases). The CDR3 has 16 amino acids. From germline, CDR1 is ENHRY and CDR2 SYGVKD. Trimming removed 2 bases from V and 2 bases from J, with 15 bases in between.

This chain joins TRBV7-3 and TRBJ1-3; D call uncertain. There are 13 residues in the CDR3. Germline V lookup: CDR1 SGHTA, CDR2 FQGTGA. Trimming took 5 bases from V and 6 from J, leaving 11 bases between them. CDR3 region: CASSLDVENTIYF. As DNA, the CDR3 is TGTGCCAGCAGCCTAGACGTCGAAAACACCATATATTTT. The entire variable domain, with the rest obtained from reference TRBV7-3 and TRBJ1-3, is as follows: GAGVSQTPSNKVTEKGKYVELRCDPISGHTALYWYRQSLGQGPEFLIYFQGTGAADDSGLPNDRFFAVRPEGSVSTLKIQRTERGDSAVYLCASSLDVENTIYFGEGSWLTVV.

The CDR3 nucleotides read TGTGCTAGTGGTTCGCCTGGGGACAGGGGACACGAGCAGTACTTC. Amino acids: CASGSPGDRGHEQYF. The gene calls are TRBV12-5 and TRBJ2-7, with TRBD1 identical over 10 bases. Germline-derived CDR1 and CDR2 are LGHNT and FRNRAP. V lost 4 bases, J lost 5 bases, and 8 bases stayed unmatched. CDR3 length: 15 residues.

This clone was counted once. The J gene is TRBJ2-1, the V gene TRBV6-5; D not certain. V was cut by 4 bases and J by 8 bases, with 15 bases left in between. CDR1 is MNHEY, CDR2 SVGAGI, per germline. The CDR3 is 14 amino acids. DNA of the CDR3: TGTGCCAGCAGTTGGGCCCGGCTTTTGGATGAGCAGTTCTTC. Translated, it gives CASSWARLLDEQFF.

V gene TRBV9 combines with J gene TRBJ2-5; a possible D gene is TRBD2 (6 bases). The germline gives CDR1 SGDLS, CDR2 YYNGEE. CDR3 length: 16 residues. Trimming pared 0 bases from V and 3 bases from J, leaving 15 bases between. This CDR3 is CASSVGDSYLEETQYF. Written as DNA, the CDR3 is TGTGCCAGCAGCGTAGGGGACTCTTACCTTGAAGAGACCCAGTACTTC.

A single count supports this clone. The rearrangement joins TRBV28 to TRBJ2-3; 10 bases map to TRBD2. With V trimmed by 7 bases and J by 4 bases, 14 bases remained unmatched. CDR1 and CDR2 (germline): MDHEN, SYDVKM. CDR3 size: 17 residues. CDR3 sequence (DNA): TGTGCCAGCACCCCCCGGCAGCGGGGGGGCCCGCCAGATACGCAGTATTTT. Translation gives CASTPRQRGGPPDTQYF.

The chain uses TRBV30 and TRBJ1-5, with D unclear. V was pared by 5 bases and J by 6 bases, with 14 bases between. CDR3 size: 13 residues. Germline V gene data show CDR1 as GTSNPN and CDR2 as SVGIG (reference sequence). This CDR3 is CAWGADMGQPQHF. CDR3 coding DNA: TGTGCCTGGGGAGCAGATATGGGTCAGCCCCAGCATTTT.

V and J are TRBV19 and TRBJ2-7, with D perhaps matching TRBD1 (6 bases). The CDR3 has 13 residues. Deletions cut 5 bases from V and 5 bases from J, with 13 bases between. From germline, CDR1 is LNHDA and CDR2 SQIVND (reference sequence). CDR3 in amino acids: CASSFQGSHEQYF. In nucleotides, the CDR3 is TGTGCCAGTAGTTTCCAGGGGTCCCACGAGCAGTACTTC.

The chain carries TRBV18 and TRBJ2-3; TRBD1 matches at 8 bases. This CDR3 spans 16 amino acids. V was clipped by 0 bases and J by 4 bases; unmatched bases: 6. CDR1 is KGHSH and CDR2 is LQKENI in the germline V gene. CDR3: CASSPPGQASPDTQYF. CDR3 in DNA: TGTGCCAGCTCACCACCGGGACAGGCTTCTCCAGATACGCAGTATTTT.

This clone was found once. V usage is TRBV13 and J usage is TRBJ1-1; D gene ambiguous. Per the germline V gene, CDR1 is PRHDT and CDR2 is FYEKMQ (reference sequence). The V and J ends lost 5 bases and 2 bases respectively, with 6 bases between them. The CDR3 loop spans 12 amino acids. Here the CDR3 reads CASSLTNTEAFF. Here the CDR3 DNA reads TGTGCCAGCAGCCTCACAAACACTGAAGCTTTCTTT. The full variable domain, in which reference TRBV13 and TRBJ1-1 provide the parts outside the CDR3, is AAGVIQSPRHLIKEKRETATLKCYPIPRHDTVYWYQQGPGQDPQFLISFYEKMQSDKGSIPDRFSAQQFSDYHSELNMSSLELGDSALYFCASSLTNTEAFFGQGTRLTVV.

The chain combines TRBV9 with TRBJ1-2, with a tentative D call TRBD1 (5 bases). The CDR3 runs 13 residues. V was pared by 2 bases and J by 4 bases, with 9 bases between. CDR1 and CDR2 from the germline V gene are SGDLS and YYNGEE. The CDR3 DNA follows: TGTGCCAGCAGCGTTCAGGGTGGCTATGGCTACACCTTC. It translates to CASSVQGGYGYTF.

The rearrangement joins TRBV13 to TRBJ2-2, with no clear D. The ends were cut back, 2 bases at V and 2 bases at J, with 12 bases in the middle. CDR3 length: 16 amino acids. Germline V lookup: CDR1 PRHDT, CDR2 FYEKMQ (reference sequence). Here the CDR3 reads CASSLPGSTNTGELFF. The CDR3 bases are TGTGCCAGCAGCTTACCAGGCAGCACTAACACCGGGGAGCTGTTTTTT.

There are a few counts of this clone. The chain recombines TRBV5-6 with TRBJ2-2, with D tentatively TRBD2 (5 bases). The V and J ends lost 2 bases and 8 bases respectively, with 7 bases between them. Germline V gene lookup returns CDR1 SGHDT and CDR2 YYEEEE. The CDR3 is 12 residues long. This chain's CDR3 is CASSFGEGELFF. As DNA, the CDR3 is TGTGCCAGCAGCTTTGGGGAGGGGGAGCTGTTTTTT.

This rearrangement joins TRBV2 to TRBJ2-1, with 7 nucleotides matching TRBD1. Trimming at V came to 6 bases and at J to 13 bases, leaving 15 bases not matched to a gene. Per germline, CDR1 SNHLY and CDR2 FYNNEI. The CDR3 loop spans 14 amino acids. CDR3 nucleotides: TGTGCCAGCAGCGCCTCAGGACAGGCCACTAAACAGTTCTTC. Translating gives CASSASGQATKQFF.

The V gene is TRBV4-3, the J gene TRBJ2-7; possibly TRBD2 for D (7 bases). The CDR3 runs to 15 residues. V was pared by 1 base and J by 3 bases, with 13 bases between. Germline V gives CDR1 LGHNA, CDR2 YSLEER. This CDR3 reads CASSQGRGPYYEQYF. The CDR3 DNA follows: TGCGCCAGCAGCCAAGGGCGGGGGCCGTACTACGAGCAGTACTTC.

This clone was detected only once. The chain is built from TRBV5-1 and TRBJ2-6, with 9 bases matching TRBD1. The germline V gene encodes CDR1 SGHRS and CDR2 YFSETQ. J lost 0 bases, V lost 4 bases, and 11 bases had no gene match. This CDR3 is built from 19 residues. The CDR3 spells CASSTGTGTGSSGANVLTF. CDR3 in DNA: TGCGCCAGCAGCACCGGGACAGGGACTGGGAGCTCTGGGGCCAACGTCCTGACTTTC. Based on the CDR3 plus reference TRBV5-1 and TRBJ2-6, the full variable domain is KAGVTQTPRYLIKTRGQQVTLSCSPISGHRSVSWYQQTPGQGLQFLFEYFSETQRNKGNFPGRFSGRQFSNSRSEMNVSTLELGDSALYLCASSTGTGTGSSGANVLTFGAGSRLTVL.

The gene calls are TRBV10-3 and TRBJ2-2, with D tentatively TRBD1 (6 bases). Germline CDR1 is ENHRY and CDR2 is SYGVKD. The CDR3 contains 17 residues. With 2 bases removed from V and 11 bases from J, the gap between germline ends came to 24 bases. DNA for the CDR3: TGTGCCATCAGTGAGCCCACAAGTTGGGACAAGCACTATGAGCTGTTTTTT. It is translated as CAISEPTSWDKHYELFF.

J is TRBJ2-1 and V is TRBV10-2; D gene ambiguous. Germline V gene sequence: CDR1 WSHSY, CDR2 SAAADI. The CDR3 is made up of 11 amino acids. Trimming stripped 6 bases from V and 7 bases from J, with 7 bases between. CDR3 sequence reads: CASSQKNEQFF. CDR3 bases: TGCGCCAGCAGCCAGAAGAATGAGCAGTTCTTC.

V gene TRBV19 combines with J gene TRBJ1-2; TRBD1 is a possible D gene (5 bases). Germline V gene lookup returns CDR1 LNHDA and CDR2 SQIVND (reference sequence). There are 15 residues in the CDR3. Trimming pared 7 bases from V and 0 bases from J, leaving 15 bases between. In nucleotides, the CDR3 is TGTGCCAGTATTCAATTTACAGGTTCTAACTATGGCTACACCTTC. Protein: CASIQFTGSNYGYTF.

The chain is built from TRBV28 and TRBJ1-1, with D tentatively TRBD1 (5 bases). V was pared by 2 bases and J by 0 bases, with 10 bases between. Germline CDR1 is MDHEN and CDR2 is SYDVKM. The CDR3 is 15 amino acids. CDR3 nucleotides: TGTGCCAGCAGTTTAGCTCCAGGGTTGAACACTGAAGCTTTCTTT. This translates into CASSLAPGLNTEAFF.

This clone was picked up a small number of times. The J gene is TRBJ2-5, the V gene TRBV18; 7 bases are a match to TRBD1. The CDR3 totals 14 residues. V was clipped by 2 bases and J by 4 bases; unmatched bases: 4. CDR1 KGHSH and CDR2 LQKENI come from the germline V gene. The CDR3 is CASSPSRTGETQYF. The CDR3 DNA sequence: TGTGCCAGCTCACCAAGTAGGACAGGAGAGACCCAGTACTTC.

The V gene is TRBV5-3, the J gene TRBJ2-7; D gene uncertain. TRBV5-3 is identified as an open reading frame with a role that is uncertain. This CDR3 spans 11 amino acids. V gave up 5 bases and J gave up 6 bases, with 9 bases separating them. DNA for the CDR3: TGTGCCAGAAGGACGACGGGCGAGCAGTACTTC. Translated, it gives CARRTTGEQYF.

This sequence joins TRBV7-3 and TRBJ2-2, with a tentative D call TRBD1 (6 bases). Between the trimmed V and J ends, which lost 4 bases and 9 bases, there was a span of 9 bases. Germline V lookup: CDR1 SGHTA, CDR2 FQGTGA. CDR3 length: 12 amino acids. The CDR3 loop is CASSSTGRELFF. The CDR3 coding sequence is TGTGCCAGCAGCTCCACAGGGAGGGAGCTGTTTTTT.

The CDR3, as DNA: TGCGCCAGCAGCCTCCAGGACAGGGACCGAGCTTTCTTT. It translates to CASSLQDRDRAFF. The chain couples TRBV5-1 to TRBJ1-1, with 8 bases matching TRBD1. CDR1 SGHRS and CDR2 YFSETQ come from the germline V gene. The CDR3 covers 13 residues. V lost 4 bases and J lost 10; bases outside the gene matches: 9.

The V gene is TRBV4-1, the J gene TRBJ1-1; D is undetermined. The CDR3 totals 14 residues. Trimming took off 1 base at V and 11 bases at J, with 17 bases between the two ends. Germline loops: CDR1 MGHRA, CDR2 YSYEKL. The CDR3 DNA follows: TGCGCCAGCAGCCAAGTCTTCGGGTCATATGGGGCTTTCTTT. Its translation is CASSQVFGSYGAFF.

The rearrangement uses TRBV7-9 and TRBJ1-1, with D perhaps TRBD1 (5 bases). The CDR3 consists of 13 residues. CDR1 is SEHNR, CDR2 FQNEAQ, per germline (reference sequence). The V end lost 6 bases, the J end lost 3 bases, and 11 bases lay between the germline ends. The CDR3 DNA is TGTGCCAGCAGAACCCCCAGGGACACTGAAGCTTTCTTT. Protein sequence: CASRTPRDTEAFF.

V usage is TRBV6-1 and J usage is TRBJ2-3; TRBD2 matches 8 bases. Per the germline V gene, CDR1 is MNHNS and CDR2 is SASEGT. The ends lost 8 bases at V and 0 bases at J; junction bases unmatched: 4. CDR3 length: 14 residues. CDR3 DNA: TGTGCCAGCGGGGAGCGGGGGAGCACAGATACGCAGTATTTT. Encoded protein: CASGERGSTDTQYF.

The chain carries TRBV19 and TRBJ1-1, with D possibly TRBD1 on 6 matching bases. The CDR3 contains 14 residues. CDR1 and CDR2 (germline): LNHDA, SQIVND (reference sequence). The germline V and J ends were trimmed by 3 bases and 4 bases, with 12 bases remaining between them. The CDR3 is CASSITGTGTEAFF. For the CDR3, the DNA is TGTGCCAGTAGTATTACAGGGACCGGCACTGAAGCTTTCTTT.

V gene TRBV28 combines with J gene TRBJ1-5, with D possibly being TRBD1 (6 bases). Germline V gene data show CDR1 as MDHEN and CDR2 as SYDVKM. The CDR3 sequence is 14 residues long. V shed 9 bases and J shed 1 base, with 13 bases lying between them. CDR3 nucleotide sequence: TGTGCCAGTAACAGGGTGTTGAGCAATCAGCCCCAGCATTTT. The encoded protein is CASNRVLSNQPQHF.

Written as DNA, the CDR3 is TGCGCCAGCAGCCAAGATCGGGGGGGACATGGCTACACCTTC. Residues: CASSQDRGGHGYTF. The chain joins TRBV4-1 to TRBJ1-2; tentative D call: TRBD1 (5 bases). CDR3 length equals 14 residues. From germline, CDR1 is MGHRA and CDR2 YSYEKL. V was cut by 0 bases and J by 6 bases, with 11 bases left in between.